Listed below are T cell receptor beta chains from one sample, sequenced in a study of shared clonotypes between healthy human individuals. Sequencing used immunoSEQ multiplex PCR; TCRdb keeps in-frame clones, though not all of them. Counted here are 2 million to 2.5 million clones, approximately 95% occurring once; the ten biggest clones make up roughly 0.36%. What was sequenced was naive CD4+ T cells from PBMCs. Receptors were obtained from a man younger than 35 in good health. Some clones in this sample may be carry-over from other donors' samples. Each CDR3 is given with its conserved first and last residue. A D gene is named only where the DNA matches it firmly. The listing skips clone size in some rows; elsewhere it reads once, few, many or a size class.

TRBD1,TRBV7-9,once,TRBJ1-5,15,CASSEIGTGDQPQHF,TGTGCCAGCAGCGAAATCGGGACAGGGGATCAGCCCCAGCATTTT
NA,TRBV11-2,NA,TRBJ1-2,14,CASSLGPLNYGYTF,TGTGCCAGCAGCTTAGGACCGCTCAACTATGGCTACACCTTC
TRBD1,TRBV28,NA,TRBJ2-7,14,CASSLGDRTYEQYF,TGTGCCAGCAGTTTGGGGGACAGGACCTACGAGCAGTACTTC
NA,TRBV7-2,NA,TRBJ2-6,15,CASSPSAARANVLTF,TGTGCCAGCAGCCCTAGTGCGGCACGGGCCAACGTCCTGACTTTC
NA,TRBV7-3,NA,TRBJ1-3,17,CASSLTPSGSSGNTIYF,TGTGCCAGCAGCTTAACTCCTTCTGGGAGCTCTGGAAACACCATATATTTT
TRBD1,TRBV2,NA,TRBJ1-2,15,CASRATGGVGYGYTF,TGTGCCAGCAGGGCCACAGGGGGCGTTGGCTATGGCTACACCTTC
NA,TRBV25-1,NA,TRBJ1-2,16,CASSEWILPSNYGYTF,TGTGCCAGCAGTGAATGGATCCTCCCTTCTAACTATGGCTACACCTTC
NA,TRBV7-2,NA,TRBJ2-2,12,CASSRGGWELFF,TGTGCCAGCAGCCGCGGGGGCTGGGAGCTGTTTTTT
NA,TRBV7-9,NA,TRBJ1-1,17,CASSLPGSAGVNTEAFF,TGTGCCAGCAGCTTACCGGGATCGGCGGGAGTGAACACTGAAGCTTTCTTT
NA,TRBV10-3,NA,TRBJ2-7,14,CAISASGGSYEQYF,TGTGCCATCAGTGCGTCCGGCGGATCCTACGAGCAGTACTTC
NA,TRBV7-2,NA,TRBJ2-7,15,CASSPRLGGPYEQYF,TGTGCCAGCAGCCCCCGACTAGGGGGGCCCTACGAGCAGTACTTC
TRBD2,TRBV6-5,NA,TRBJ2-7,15,CASSRLAGGPSEQYF,TGTGCCAGCAGCCGACTAGCGGGAGGGCCTAGCGAGCAGTACTTC
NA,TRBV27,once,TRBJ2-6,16,CASSLGGRSGANVLTF,TGTGCCAGCAGTTTGGGGGGTCGCTCTGGGGCCAACGTCCTGACTTTC
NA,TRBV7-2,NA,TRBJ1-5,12,CASSLKDQPQHF,TGTGCCAGCAGCTTGAAAGATCAGCCCCAGCATTTT
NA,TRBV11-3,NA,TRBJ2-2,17,CASSLDPPGSFTGELFF,TGTGCCAGCAGCTTAGATCCCCCCGGGAGCTTCACCGGGGAGCTGTTTTTT
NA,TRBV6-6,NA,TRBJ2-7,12,CASSPRGYEQYF,TGTGCCAGCAGCCCACGGGGCTACGAGCAGTACTTC
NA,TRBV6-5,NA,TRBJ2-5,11,CASSTPWEQYF,TGTGCCAGCAGTACCCCCTGGGAGCAGTACTTC
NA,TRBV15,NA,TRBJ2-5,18,CATRAAPGRDITWETQYF,TGTGCCACCAGGGCCGCCCCAGGCCGGGACATAACTTGGGAGACCCAGTACTTC
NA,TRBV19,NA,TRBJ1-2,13,CASRLDRTHGYTF,TGTGCCAGTAGGCTTGACAGAACCCATGGCTACACCTTC
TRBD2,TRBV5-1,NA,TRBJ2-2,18,CASSMRLAGPERTGELFF,TGCGCCAGCAGCATGAGACTAGCGGGACCCGAACGGACCGGGGAGCTGTTTTTT
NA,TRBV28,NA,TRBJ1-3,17,CASSPGDVTSSGNTIYF,TGTGCCAGCAGTCCCGGGGACGTTACCAGCTCTGGAAACACCATATATTTT
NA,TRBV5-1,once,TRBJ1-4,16,CASSLAGVATNEKLFF,TGCGCCAGCAGCTTGGCAGGGGTTGCCACTAATGAAAAACTGTTTTTT
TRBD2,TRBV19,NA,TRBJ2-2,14,CASSTSGVTGELFF,TGTGCCAGTAGTACTAGCGGTGTCACCGGGGAGCTGTTTTTT
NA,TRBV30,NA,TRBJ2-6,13,CAWRGAGANVLTF,TGTGCCTGGAGAGGGGCAGGGGCCAACGTCCTGACTTTC
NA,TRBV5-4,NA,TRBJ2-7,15,CASSLIGRTPYEQYF,TGTGCCAGCAGCTTGATCGGACGGACACCCTACGAGCAGTACTTC
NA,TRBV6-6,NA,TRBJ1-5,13,CASSPTGNQPQHF,TGTGCCAGCAGCCCCACAGGGAATCAGCCCCAGCATTTT
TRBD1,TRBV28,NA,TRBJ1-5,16,CASSYQGAGNNQPQHF,TGTGCCAGCAGCTATCAGGGGGCGGGTAACAATCAGCCCCAGCATTTT
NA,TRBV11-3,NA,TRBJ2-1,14,CASSPGAPYNEQFF,TGTGCCAGCAGCCCCGGGGCCCCATACAATGAGCAGTTCTTC
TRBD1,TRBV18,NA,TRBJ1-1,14,CASSPSTGATEAFF,TGTGCCAGCTCACCTTCGACAGGGGCCACTGAAGCTTTCTTT
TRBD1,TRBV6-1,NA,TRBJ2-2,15,CASSRTGANTGELFF,TGTGCCAGCAGCAGAACAGGGGCCAACACCGGGGAGCTGTTTTTT
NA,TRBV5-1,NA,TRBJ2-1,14,CASSLLLSNNEQFF,TGCGCCAGCAGCCTCCTACTATCTAACAATGAGCAGTTCTTC
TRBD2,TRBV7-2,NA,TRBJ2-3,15,CASRRTSGSGDTQYF,TGTGCCAGCAGGCGGACTAGCGGGAGTGGAGATACGCAGTATTTT
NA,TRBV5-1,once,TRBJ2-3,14,CASSLAVSTDTQYF,TGCGCTAGCAGCTTGGCGGTGAGCACGGATACGCAGTATTTT
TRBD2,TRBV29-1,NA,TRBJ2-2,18,CSVEARLAGSANTGELFF,TGCAGCGTTGAAGCGCGACTAGCGGGGTCCGCGAACACCGGGGAGCTGTTTTTT
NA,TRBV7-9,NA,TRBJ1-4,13,CASNPDSAEKLFF,TGTGCCAGCAACCCCGACTCTGCCGAAAAACTGTTTTTT
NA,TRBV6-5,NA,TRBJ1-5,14,CASSYIGGGQPQHF,TGTGCCAGCAGCTACATTGGGGGTGGTCAGCCCCAGCATTTT
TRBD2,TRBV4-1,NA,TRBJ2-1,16,CASSGYGTSADNEQFF,TGCGCCAGCAGCGGATACGGGACTAGCGCAGACAATGAGCAGTTCTTC
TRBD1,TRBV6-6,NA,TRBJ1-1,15,CASRPPGQGNTEAFF,TGTGCCAGCAGACCGCCGGGACAGGGGAACACTGAAGCTTTCTTT
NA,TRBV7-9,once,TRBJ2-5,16,CASSFSYQGFRETQYF,TGTGCCAGCAGCTTCTCTTACCAGGGCTTCCGAGAGACCCAGTACTTC
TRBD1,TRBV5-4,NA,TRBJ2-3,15,CASSPGTDYTDTQYF,TGTGCCAGCAGCCCCGGGACAGATTACACAGATACGCAGTATTTT
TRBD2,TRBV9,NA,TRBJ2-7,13,CASSVLAGGEQYF,TGTGCCAGCAGCGTACTAGCGGGAGGCGAGCAGTACTTC
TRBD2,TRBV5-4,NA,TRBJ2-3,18,CASSLGFGLAGHTDTQYF,TGTGCCAGCAGCTTGGGGTTCGGGCTAGCGGGACACACAGATACGCAGTATTTT
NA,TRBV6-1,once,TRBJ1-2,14,CASSEGRAGGGYTF,TGTGCCAGCAGTGAAGGCAGGGCTGGGGGTGGCTACACCTTC
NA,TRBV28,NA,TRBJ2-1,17,CASQPEGLEESYNEQFF,TGTGCCAGCCAACCCGAGGGGCTAGAAGAATCCTACAATGAGCAGTTCTTC
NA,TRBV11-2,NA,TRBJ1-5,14,CASSLDGDNQPQHF,TGTGCCAGCAGCTTAGATGGGGACAATCAGCCCCAGCATTTT
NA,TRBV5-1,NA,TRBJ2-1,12,CASSPEGGEQFF,TGCGCCAGCAGCCCCGAAGGTGGTGAGCAGTTCTTC
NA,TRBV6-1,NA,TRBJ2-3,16,CASSEAGQGSTDTQYF,TGTGCCAGCAGTGAAGCGGGGCAGGGTAGCACAGATACGCAGTATTTT